This TCR beta chain emerged from a study of T cell changes during pregnancy in multiple sclerosis. This CDR3 contains 14 residues. The V end lost 5 bases, the J end lost 0 bases, and 7 bases lay between the germline ends. Per the germline V gene, CDR1 is MNHEY and CDR2 is SMNVEV (reference sequence). TCRdb's table, derived via immunoSEQ multiplex PCR, lists solely in-frame clones and lacks some. The repertoire holds under 85,000 clones, with 90% as singletons. The sequence was collected from a female donor with multiple sclerosis, enrolled in a pregnancy study. The chain recombines TRBV27 with TRBJ2-2, with D possibly TRBD1 on 5 matching bases. Sequencing used peripheral blood, obtained in the third trimester of pregnancy. The CDR3 is CASSRQPNTGELFF. CDR3 bases: TGTGCCAGCAGTCGACAGCCGAACACCGGGGAGCTGTTTTTT.